The 4 T cell receptor beta chains in this list originate from one sample, sequenced in a study of spatial heterogeneity in lung cancer. TCRdb reprocessed the 5' RACE reads via MiXCR and lists one record per CDR3 protein. Of about 120,000 distinct CDR3 sequences in the sample, 10% to 15% were seen once. Indicated time point: blood at routine non-recurrence follow-up after resection. Whole RNA, which was extracted from tumor, nontumor lung tissue or frozen PBMC, was sequenced without any cell sorting. The sample consisted of PBMCs, taken at follow-up. All receptors derive from a male donor with early-stage non-small cell lung cancer.

This clonotype has just a few counts. This rearrangement joins TRBV6-1 to TRBJ1-2; no definite D call. Germline V CDR1 and CDR2: MNHNS, SASEGT. V was shortened by 0 bases and J by 8 bases, with 10 bases between the two germline ends. CDR3 length: 13 residues. The CDR3 is CASSEARGRGYTF. DNA of the CDR3: TGTGCCAGCAGTGAAGCGCGGGGTAGAGGCTACACCTTC.

V is TRBV7-8 and J is TRBJ1-1, with a possible D match to TRBD1 (6 bases). Trimming removed 5 bases from V and 9 bases from J, with 19 bases in between. Germline lookup yields CDR1 SGHVS and CDR2 FQNEAQ. The CDR3 extends over 14 amino acids. Written as DNA, the CDR3 is TGTGCCAGCAGCGGCCGACTTGGACAGAGCAAAGCTTTCTTT. Translation: CASSGRLGQSKAFF.

In this sample, this clonotype turned up a few times. The V and J genes are TRBV18 and TRBJ2-1; D tentatively fits TRBD1 or TRBD2 (5 bases each). Germline V gives CDR1 KGHSH, CDR2 LQKENI. This CDR3 is 18 amino acids long. V lost 1 base and J 1 base, leaving 17 bases between the germline ends. The CDR3: CASSPLPGVGASYNEQFF. The CDR3 DNA reads as TGTGCCAGCTCACCACTACCAGGTGTCGGGGCATCCTACAATGAGCAGTTCTTC.

This chain joins TRBV10-3 and TRBJ2-2; a possible D gene is TRBD1 (7 bases). The CDR3 is made up of 13 amino acids. Trimming pared 10 bases from V and 3 bases from J, leaving 12 bases between. CDR1 is ENHRY, CDR2 SYGVKD, per germline. CDR3 sequence (DNA): TGTGCCACCGGGGGACAGTACACCGGGGAGCTGTTTTTT. Its protein product is CATGGQYTGELFF.